Sequencing of this T cell receptor beta chain was carried out in a study of T cells after yellow fever vaccination. TCRdb independently ran MiXCR on the 5' RACE reads; one entry per CDR3 protein. The repertoire holds under 550,000 distinct CDR3 sequences, with just over 20% as singletons. The germline gives CDR1 SGHVS, CDR2 FNYEAQ. The CDR3 runs to 13 residues. V lost 5 bases to trimming and J lost 4 bases; unmatched junction nucleotides: 5. The sequence derives from a man between 18 and 35 years old who received the YFV17D yellow fever vaccine. Sequencing used PBMCs, obtained less than 25 days after the first yellow fever vaccination. This sequence joins TRBV7-6 and TRBJ2-7; TRBD1 agrees at 7 bases. For the CDR3, the DNA is TGTGCCAGCAGCACCGGGACAGAGTACGAGCAGTACTTC. Encoded protein: CASSTGTEYEQYF.